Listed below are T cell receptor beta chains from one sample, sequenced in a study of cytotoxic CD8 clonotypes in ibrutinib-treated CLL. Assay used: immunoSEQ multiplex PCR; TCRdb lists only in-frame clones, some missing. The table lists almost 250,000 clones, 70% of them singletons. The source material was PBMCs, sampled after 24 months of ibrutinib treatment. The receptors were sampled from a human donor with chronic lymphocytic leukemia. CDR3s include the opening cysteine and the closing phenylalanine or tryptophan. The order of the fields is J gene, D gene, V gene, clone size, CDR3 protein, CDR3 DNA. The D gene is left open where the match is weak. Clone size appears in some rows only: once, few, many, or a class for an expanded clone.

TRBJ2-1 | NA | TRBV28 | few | CANQQDEQFF | TGTGCCAACCAACAGGATGAGCAGTTCTTC
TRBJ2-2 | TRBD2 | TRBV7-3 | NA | CASSPRPAGGPAGELFF | TGTGCCAGCAGCCCCCGGCCCGCGGGAGGGCCAGCCGGGGAGCTGTTTTTT
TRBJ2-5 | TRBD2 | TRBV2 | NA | CASQGLAGGVEETQYF | TGTGCCAGCCAAGGACTAGCGGGAGGCGTGGAGGAGACCCAGTACTTC
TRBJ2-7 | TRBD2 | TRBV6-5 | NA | CASSYLGGSYEQYF | TGTGCCAGCAGTTACTTGGGCGGGAGCTACGAGCAGTACTTC
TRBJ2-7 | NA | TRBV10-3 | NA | CAISESGSPYEQYF | TGTGCCATCAGTGAGTCTGGGTCCCCCTACGAGCAGTACTTC
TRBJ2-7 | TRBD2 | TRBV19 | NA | CASSKGLAETYEQYF | TGTGCCAGTAGTAAAGGACTAGCTGAAACCTACGAGCAGTACTTC
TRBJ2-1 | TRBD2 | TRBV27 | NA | CASSSAGGPYNEQFF | TGTGCCAGCAGTTCAGCGGGAGGGCCCTACAATGAGCAGTTCTTC
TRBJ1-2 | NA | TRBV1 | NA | CTSSLGQGIGYTF | TGCACCAGCAGCCTGGGACAGGGGATTGGCTACACCTTC
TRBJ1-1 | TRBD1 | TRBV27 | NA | CASQGQGISEAFF | TGTGCCAGCCAAGGACAGGGAATTTCTGAAGCTTTCTTT
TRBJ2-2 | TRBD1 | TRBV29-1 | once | CSVRGQGGTGELFF | TGCAGCGTTAGGGGACAGGGTGGCACCGGGGAGCTGTTTTTT
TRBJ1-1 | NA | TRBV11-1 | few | CASTGRWNTEAFF | TGTGCCAGTACAGGTCGTTGGAACACTGAAGCTTTCTTT
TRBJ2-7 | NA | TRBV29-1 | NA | CSAEDTESYEQYF | TGCAGCGCCGAGGACACCGAATCCTACGAGCAGTACTTC
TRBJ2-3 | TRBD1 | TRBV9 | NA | CASSGTGQVSTDTQYF | TGTGCCAGCAGCGGAACCGGACAGGTTAGCACAGATACGCAGTATTTT
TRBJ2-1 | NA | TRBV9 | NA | CASSSGGNEQLF | TGTGCCAGCAGCTCGGGGGGCAATGAGCAGCTCTTC
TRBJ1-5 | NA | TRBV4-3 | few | CASSQGLDSNQPQHF | TGCGCCAGCAGCCAAGGACTGGATAGCAATCAGCCCCAGCATTTT
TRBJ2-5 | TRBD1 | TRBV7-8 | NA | CASSPNRDRGRETQYF | TGTGCCAGCAGCCCAAACCGGGACAGGGGACGGGAGACCCAGTACTTC
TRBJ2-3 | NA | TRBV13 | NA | CASSLTPQGTDTQYF | TGTGCCAGCAGCCTCACGCCCCAGGGGACAGATACGCAGTATTTT
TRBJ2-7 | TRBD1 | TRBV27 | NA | CASSPRGQPDYEQYF | TGTGCCAGCTCCCCAAGGGGGCAGCCCGACTACGAGCAGTACTTC
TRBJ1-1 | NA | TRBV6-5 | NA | CASSYSTGEAFF | TGTGCCAGCAGTTACTCCACAGGTGAAGCTTTCTTT
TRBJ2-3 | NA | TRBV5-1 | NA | CASSRLGVVGTDTQYF | TGCGCCAGCAGCCGGCTGGGAGTCGTGGGCACAGATACGCAGTATTTT
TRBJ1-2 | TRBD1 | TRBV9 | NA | CASSGVGQGGGYTF | TGTGCCAGCAGCGGCGTGGGACAGGGAGGGGGCTACACCTTC
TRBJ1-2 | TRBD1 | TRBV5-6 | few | CASSPDRGTYGYTF | TGTGCCAGCAGCCCGGACAGGGGGACCTATGGCTACACCTTC
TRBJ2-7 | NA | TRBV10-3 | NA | CAISESASASSYEQYF | TGTGCCATCAGTGAGTCAGCTAGCGCGAGTTCCTACGAGCAGTACTTC
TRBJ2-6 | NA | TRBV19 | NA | CASSIGRVGGSGANVLTF | TGTGCCAGTAGTATTGGTAGAGTGGGTGGCTCTGGGGCCAACGTCCTGACTTTC
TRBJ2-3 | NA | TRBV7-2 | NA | CASSFTGKSTDTQYF | TGTGCCAGCAGCTTCACAGGGAAGAGCACAGATACGCAGTATTTT
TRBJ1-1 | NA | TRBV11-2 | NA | CASSHRTENTEAFF | TGTGCCAGCAGCCACCGGACAGAGAACACTGAAGCTTTCTTT
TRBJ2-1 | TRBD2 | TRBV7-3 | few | CASSSPPASGYNEQFF | TGTGCCAGCAGCTCTCCCCCGGCTAGCGGTTACAATGAGCAGTTCTTC
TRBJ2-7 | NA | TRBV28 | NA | CASSLYGSQGYEQYF | TGTGCCAGCAGTTTATATGGATCACAGGGATACGAGCAGTACTTC
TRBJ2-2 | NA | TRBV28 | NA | CASSPGRDTGELFF | TGTGCCAGCAGCCCCGGCAGGGACACCGGGGAGCTGTTTTTT